A selection of T cell receptor beta chains follows, all from one sample in a study of cytomegalovirus exposure and HLA in healthy donors. Produced via immunoSEQ multiplex PCR; TCRdb's table is partial and in-frame only. In the table there are roughly 180,000 clones, roughly 79% of which are singletons. Sequencing used PBMCs. The source is a man aged 50 or older in good health and CMV-seropositive. CDR3s include the opening cysteine and the closing phenylalanine or tryptophan. Each record gives: clone size, J gene, D gene, V gene, CDR3 protein, CDR3 DNA. The D gene is left open where the match is weak. Size tells how often a clone was seen (once, few, many) or the class of an expanded clone, and some rows leave it out.

NA	TRBJ1-1	NA	TRBV11-2	CASRQGKNTEAFF	TGTGCCAGCAGACAGGGTAAGAACACTGAAGCTTTCTTT
NA	TRBJ2-7	TRBD1	TRBV7-9	CASSLIRGPSYEQYF	TGTGCCAGCAGCTTAATCAGGGGGCCCTCCTACGAGCAGTACTTC
once	TRBJ2-3	TRBD2	TRBV9	CASSGTSGRDTQYF	TGTGCCAGCAGCGGGACTAGCGGGAGAGATACGCAGTATTTT
NA	TRBJ2-3	TRBD2	TRBV6-1	CASSEGGGTDTQYF	TGTGCCAGCAGTGAGGGGGGGGGCACAGATACGCAGTATTTT
NA	TRBJ2-5	NA	TRBV15	CATSRDRRGRETQYF	TGTGCCACCAGCAGAGACCGACGGGGGAGGGAGACCCAGTACTTC
NA	TRBJ2-2	TRBD2	TRBV6-4	CASSPSGGAGELFF	TGTGCCAGCAGTCCCAGCGGGGGGGCCGGGGAGCTGTTTTTT
NA	TRBJ2-3	TRBD1	TRBV28	CASRKSGQAGTDTQYF	TGTGCCAGCAGAAAGTCAGGACAGGCCGGCACAGATACGCAGTATTTT
NA	TRBJ2-7	NA	TRBV9	CASSVNLGPSYEQYF	TGTGCCAGCAGCGTAAATCTGGGCCCCTCCTACGAGCAGTACTTC
NA	TRBJ1-3	NA	TRBV4-3	CASSREAAGFSGNTIYF	TGCGCCAGCAGCCGCGAGGCCGCGGGCTTCTCTGGAAACACCATATATTTT
NA	TRBJ1-1	NA	TRBV9	CASSVAPPGHEAFF	TGTGCCAGCAGCGTAGCTCCTCCGGGACACGAAGCTTTCTTT
NA	TRBJ2-3	NA	TRBV4-3	CASSQDPGKGDTQYF	TGCGCCAGCAGCCAAGACCCAGGGAAGGGAGATACGCAGTATTTT
once	TRBJ2-5	NA	TRBV18	CASSPSETQYF	TGTGCCAGCTCACCGTCGGAGACCCAGTACTTC
few	TRBJ2-1	TRBD1	TRBV10-3	CAIPGQRDNEQFF	TGTGCCATCCCGGGACAGAGAGACAATGAGCAGTTCTTC
NA	TRBJ1-3	NA	TRBV7-9	CASSVGTLNTIYF	TGTGCCAGCAGCGTCGGGACTTTAAACACCATATATTTT
NA	TRBJ1-5	NA	TRBV28	CASSRGGQPQHF	TGTGCCAGCAGTAGGGGTGGTCAGCCCCAGCATTTT
NA	TRBJ1-1	TRBD1	TRBV11-2	CASSSGTGAFF	TGTGCCAGCAGCTCGGGGACAGGAGCTTTCTTT
few	TRBJ1-1	NA	TRBV2	CASSGDTKNTEAFF	TGTGCCAGCAGTGGGGACACCAAGAACACTGAAGCTTTCTTT